The next 23 T cell receptor beta chains were all read from a single sample in a study of blood T cell repertoires in COVID-19. Generated by immunoSEQ multiplex PCR, the TCRdb table keeps only in-frame clones and is missing some. The table has around 63,000 clones, approximately 79% seen once. Specimen: peripheral blood. The receptors were sampled from a woman between 65 and 79 years old with acute or convalescent COVID-19.

The chain carries TRBV18 and TRBJ2-1; 8 nucleotides align to TRBD2. The CDR3 is made up of 19 amino acids. The trim removed 4 bases at V and 0 bases at J, leaving 14 bases unmatched. Germline-derived CDR1 and CDR2 are KGHSH and LQKENI. The CDR3 DNA follows: TGTGCCAGCTCACACCTCGCCGGGGGGGACCCTTTCTCCTACAATGAGCAGTTCTTC. Its protein is CASSHLAGGDPFSYNEQFF.

In nucleotides, the CDR3 is TGTGCCAGCAGCTTAGGACTAGATACGCAGTATTTT. As protein: CASSLGLDTQYF. V is TRBV7-8 and J is TRBJ2-3; unclear D gene. CDR3 length: 12 amino acids. The germline V and J ends were trimmed by 1 base and 5 bases, with 4 bases remaining between them. The germline V gene encodes CDR1 SGHVS and CDR2 FQNEAQ. The complete variable domain, with remaining parts taken from reference TRBV7-8 and TRBJ2-3, reads GAGVSQSPRYKVAKRGQDVALRCDPISGHVSLFWYQQALGQGPEFLTYFQNEAQLDKSGLPSDRFFAERPEGSVSTLKIQRTQQEDSAVYLCASSLGLDTQYFGPGTRLTVL.

The chain links TRBV5-4 to TRBJ2-3; 11 nucleotides line up with TRBD1. The V segment lost 4 bases and the J segment 2 bases; nucleotides outside the gene matches: 6. Germline lookup yields CDR1 SGHNT and CDR2 YYREEE (reference sequence). The CDR3 length is 16 residues. In DNA form, the CDR3 reads TGTGCCAGCAGCGGGACAGGGGGATACTCCACAGATACGCAGTATTTT. Translating it yields CASSGTGGYSTDTQYF.

The chain recombines TRBV3-1 (or the pseudogene TRBV3-2) with TRBJ2-3; 8 bases agree with TRBD2. Germline V gene lookup returns CDR1 LGHDT and CDR2 YNNKEL (reference sequence). J gave up 5 bases and V 4 bases, and 5 bases lay outside the gene matches. The CDR3 is made up of 14 amino acids. The CDR3 loop reads CASSPRGGGDTQYF. CDR3 bases: TGTGCCAGCAGCCCCCGGGGGGGTGGAGATACGCAGTATTTT.

The chain carries TRBV12-5 and TRBJ2-3, with D possibly TRBD2 on 5 matching bases. V lost 4 bases and J lost 2, with 19 bases in between. Germline CDR1 and CDR2: LGHNT and FRNRAP. This CDR3 is built from 17 residues. The CDR3 sequence is CASGSVDYRPLTDTQYF. CDR3 bases: TGTGCTAGTGGTTCAGTTGACTACCGACCTCTCACAGATACGCAGTATTTT.

This clone appeared a few times. The CDR3 DNA reads as TGCGCCAGCAGTCAATCGCGCTTAGCCGAAAAAGACACCGGGGAGCTGTTTTTT. Amino acids: CASSQSRLAEKDTGELFF. The V and J genes are TRBV23-1 and TRBJ2-2; D is unclear. TRBV23-1 has ORF status, its function being uncertain. This CDR3 has 18 residues. Deletions cut 0 bases from V and 3 bases from J, with 17 bases between.

The chain has TRBV6-4 and TRBJ1-6; D is unclear. V was cut by 2 bases and J by 5 bases, with 13 bases left in between. Germline V gene sequence: CDR1 MRHNA, CDR2 SNTAGT. The CDR3 loop spans 16 amino acids. The CDR3 protein is CASSDVRRSDNSPLHF. In nucleotides, the CDR3 is TGTGCCAGCAGTGACGTGCGGCGCAGCGATAATTCACCCCTCCACTTT.

V is TRBV4-3 and J is TRBJ1-1, with D possibly being TRBD1 (5 bases). V lost 0 bases and J lost 0, with 11 bases in between. From germline, CDR1 is LGHNA and CDR2 YSLEER. This CDR3 region has 16 residues. The CDR3 protein is CASSQDLGVMNTEAFF. The CDR3 nucleotides are TGCGCCAGCAGCCAAGATCTAGGGGTCATGAACACTGAAGCTTTCTTT.

The chain carries TRBV19 and TRBJ1-5, with 9 bases that match TRBD1. V was clipped by 6 bases and J by 7 bases; unmatched bases: 7. The CDR3 sequence is 14 residues long. CDR1 LNHDA and CDR2 SQIVND come from the germline V gene (reference sequence). This CDR3 reads CASSSGDREQPQHF. CDR3 nucleotides: TGTGCCAGTAGCAGCGGGGACAGGGAACAGCCCCAGCATTTT. The variable domain in full, completed from reference TRBV19 and TRBJ1-5, reads DGGITQSPKYLFRKEGQNVTLSCEQNLNHDAMYWYRQDPGQGLRLIYYSQIVNDFQKGDIAEGYSVSREKKESFPLTVTSAQKNPTAFYLCASSSGDREQPQHFGDGTRLSIL.

This chain joins TRBV5-6 and TRBJ2-5; TRBD2 matches 13 bases. V dropped 4 bases and J dropped 1; count of bases not matched to a gene: 4. Per the germline V gene, CDR1 is SGHDT and CDR2 is YYEEEE. This CDR3 is 16 amino acids long. This CDR3 reads CASSNGLAGVQETQYF. DNA of the CDR3: TGTGCCAGCAGCAACGGACTAGCGGGGGTCCAAGAGACCCAGTACTTC.

This clone was recorded a few times. The V and J genes are TRBV4-3 and TRBJ1-2, with 7 bases identical to TRBD1. This CDR3 spans 15 amino acids. The germline V gene has CDR1 LGHNA and CDR2 YSLEER. The V segment lost 0 bases and the J segment 8 bases; nucleotides outside the gene matches: 9. CDR3 protein: CASSQEADRAQGYTF. CDR3 sequence (DNA): TGCGCCAGCAGCCAAGAGGCAGACAGGGCTCAGGGCTACACCTTC.

The V call is TRBV5-4, the J call TRBJ1-1; no clear D gene. The length of the CDR3 is 15 residues. In germline, CDR1 is SGHNT, CDR2 YYREEE (reference sequence). V dropped 0 bases and J dropped 2 bases, with 11 bases sitting between them. CDR3: CASSLDPGGNTEAFF. In DNA form, the CDR3 reads TGTGCCAGCAGCTTGGATCCAGGAGGTAACACTGAAGCTTTCTTT.

This clone has more than one count but fewer than ten. This sample also contains other DNA sequences that code for the same CDR3. The chain employs TRBV25-1 and TRBJ1-1; tentative D call: TRBD1 (6 bases). In germline, CDR1 is MGHDK, CDR2 SYGVNS. Trimming stripped 8 bases from V and 3 bases from J, with 13 bases between. CDR3 length: 13 residues. The DNA of the CDR3 is TGTGCCAGCGCTAGGGGGGGGTACACTGAAGCTTTCTTT. Amino acid sequence: CASARGGYTEAFF.

The chain uses TRBV5-4 and TRBJ1-1; D not certain. The CDR3 length is 15 residues. CDR1 and CDR2 from the germline V gene are SGHNT and YYREEE (reference sequence). V was clipped by 4 bases and J by 0 bases, with 13 bases between them. CDR3 coding DNA: TGTGCCAGCAGCCCGGCTCAGGCTATGAACACTGAAGCTTTCTTT. This sequence encodes CASSPAQAMNTEAFF.

The J gene is TRBJ2-5, the V gene TRBV5-5; the match to TRBD1 covers 9 bases. The CDR3 is 13 residues long. Unmatched junction bases numbered 2, after V lost 4 bases and J lost 4 bases. Germline values: CDR1 SGHKS, CDR2 YYEKEE (reference sequence). The CDR3 loop is CASSRQGGETQYF. For the CDR3, the DNA is TGTGCCAGCAGCCGACAGGGGGGAGAGACCCAGTACTTC.

The V gene is TRBV6-6, the J gene TRBJ1-4; the match to TRBD1 covers 8 bases. Germline V gene lookup returns CDR1 MNHNY and CDR2 SVGAGI (reference sequence). The CDR3 contains 15 residues. V trimming: 6 bases; J trimming: 7 bases; junction bases outside the gene matches: 10. CDR3 residues: CASSRDRTIREKLFF. The CDR3 bases are TGTGCCAGCAGCAGGGACAGGACGATACGTGAAAAACTGTTTTTT.

This chain joins TRBV19 and TRBJ2-1; TRBD2 matches 7 bases. The V segment lost 4 bases and the J segment 7 bases; nucleotides outside the gene matches: 16. Germline loops: CDR1 LNHDA, CDR2 SQIVND (reference sequence). CDR3 size: 17 residues. CDR3 bases: TGTGCCAGTAGTAGCCCCCCAGGAACGCGGGGGTTAAATGAGCAGTTCTTC. Translating gives CASSSPPGTRGLNEQFF.

The chain recombines TRBV19 with TRBJ2-3, with a possible D match to TRBD2 (6 bases). V was trimmed by 6 bases and J by 2 bases, leaving 18 bases between them. Per the germline V gene, CDR1 is LNHDA and CDR2 is SQIVND (reference sequence). The CDR3 has 16 residues. CDR3 DNA: TGTGCCAGTAGCGGGACTCTAAGGTCGTCCACAGATACGCAGTATTTT. Translating gives CASSGTLRSSTDTQYF. Drawing the rest from reference TRBV19 and TRBJ2-3, the complete variable domain is DGGITQSPKYLFRKEGQNVTLSCEQNLNHDAMYWYRQDPGQGLRLIYYSQIVNDFQKGDIAEGYSVSREKKESFPLTVTSAQKNPTAFYLCASSGTLRSSTDTQYFGPGTRLTVL.

V gene TRBV4-3 combines with J gene TRBJ2-2; D not certain. Trimming removed 0 bases at V and 3 bases at J, with 8 bases between. Germline V gives CDR1 LGHNA, CDR2 YSLEER. This CDR3 has 15 amino acids. The CDR3 DNA sequence: TGCGCCAGCAGCCAAGATCGGTCGCACACCGGGGAGCTGTTTTTT. It translates to CASSQDRSHTGELFF.

The V call is TRBV28, the J call TRBJ2-3, with 9 bases identical to TRBD2. The length of the CDR3 is 14 residues. The J segment lost 2 bases and the V segment lost 4 bases, leaving 1 base of the junction unmatched. Germline V gene sequence: CDR1 MDHEN, CDR2 SYDVKM. The CDR3 loop reads CASSSSGATDTQYF. Written as DNA, the CDR3 is TGTGCCAGCAGTTCTAGCGGGGCCACAGATACGCAGTATTTT. Full variable domain (remainder filled in from reference TRBV28 and TRBJ2-3): DVKVTQSSRYLVKRTGEKVFLECVQDMDHENMFWYRQDPGLGLRLIYFSYDVKMKEKGDIPEGYSVSREKKERFSLILESASTNQTSMYLCASSSSGATDTQYFGPGTRLTVL.

This rearrangement joins TRBV5-1 to TRBJ1-1; TRBD1 agrees at 8 bases. The V gene's germline CDR1 is SGHRS and CDR2 YFSETQ. V shed 3 bases and J 3 bases; nucleotides not matched to a gene: 7. The CDR3 totals 15 residues. The CDR3 sequence: CASSSTSRGHTEAFF. The DNA of the CDR3 is TGCGCCAGCAGCTCCACGTCCAGGGGGCACACTGAAGCTTTCTTT. Full variable domain (remainder filled in from reference TRBV5-1 and TRBJ1-1): KAGVTQTPRYLIKTRGQQVTLSCSPISGHRSVSWYQQTPGQGLQFLFEYFSETQRNKGNFPGRFSGRQFSNSRSEMNVSTLELGDSALYLCASSSTSRGHTEAFFGQGTRLTVV.

This clone was counted only a few times. The chain joins TRBV3-1 (or the pseudogene TRBV3-2) to TRBJ2-2; no reliable D call. CDR3 length: 13 residues. The germline V and J ends were trimmed by 4 bases and 3 bases, with 6 bases remaining between them. Germline-derived CDR1 and CDR2 are LGHDT and YNNKEL (reference sequence). The chain's CDR3 is CASSPRDTGELFF. CDR3 nucleotides: TGTGCCAGCAGCCCCCGGGACACCGGGGAGCTGTTTTTT.

This clone appeared a few times. The rearrangement links TRBV3-1 (or the pseudogene TRBV3-2) to TRBJ2-1; TRBD1 agrees at 9 bases. This CDR3 contains 13 residues. Germline-derived CDR1 and CDR2 are LGHDT and YNNKEL (reference sequence). J was trimmed by 7 bases and V by 6 bases; bases with no gene match: 4. The CDR3 DNA follows: TGTGCCAGCAGGCGGACAGGGGAGAATGAGCAGTTCTTC. Amino acids: CASRRTGENEQFF.